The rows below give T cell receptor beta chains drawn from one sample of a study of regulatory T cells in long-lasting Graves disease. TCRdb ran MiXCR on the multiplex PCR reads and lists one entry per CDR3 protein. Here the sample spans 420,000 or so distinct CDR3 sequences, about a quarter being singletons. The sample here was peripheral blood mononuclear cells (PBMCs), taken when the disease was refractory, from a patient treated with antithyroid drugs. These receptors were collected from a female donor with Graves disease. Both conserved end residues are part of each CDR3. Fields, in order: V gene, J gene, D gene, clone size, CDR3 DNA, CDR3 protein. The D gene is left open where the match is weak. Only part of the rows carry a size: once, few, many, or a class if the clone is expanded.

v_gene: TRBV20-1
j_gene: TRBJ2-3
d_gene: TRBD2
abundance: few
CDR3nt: TGCAGTGGTCAGCGGGAAATTACAGATACGCAGTATTTT
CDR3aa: CSGQREITDTQYF

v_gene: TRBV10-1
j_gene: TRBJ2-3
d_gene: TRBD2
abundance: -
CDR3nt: TGCGCCAGCAAGTTACAGGAAACTCCAACTAGCGGGGACAAAGGTATGGATACGCAGTATTTT
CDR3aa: CASKLQETPTSGDKGMDTQYF

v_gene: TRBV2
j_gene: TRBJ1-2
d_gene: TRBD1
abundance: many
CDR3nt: TGTGCCAGCAGTGAAGCAAGACAGGGAGCCCATGGCTACACCTTC
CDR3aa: CASSEARQGAHGYTF

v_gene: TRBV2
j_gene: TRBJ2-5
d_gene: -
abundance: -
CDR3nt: TGTGCCAGCAGTAGAGACAGCCAAGGGACCCAGTACTTC
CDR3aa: CASSRDSQGTQYF

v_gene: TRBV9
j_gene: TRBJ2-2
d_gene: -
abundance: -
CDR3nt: TGTGCCAGCAGCCCCGAAGGGCGGAGCACCGGGGAGCTGTTTTTT
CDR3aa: CASSPEGRSTGELFF

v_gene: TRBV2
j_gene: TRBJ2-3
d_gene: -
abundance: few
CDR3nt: TGTGCCAGCAGTGACGAAGATACGCAGTATTTT
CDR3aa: CASSDEDTQYF

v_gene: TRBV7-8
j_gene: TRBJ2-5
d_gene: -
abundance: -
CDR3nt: TGTGCCAGCAGCCCCGAGCCCGGGCGGGGAGAGACCCAGTACTTC
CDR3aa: CASSPEPGRGETQYF

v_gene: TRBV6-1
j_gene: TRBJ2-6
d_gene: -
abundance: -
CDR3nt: TGTGCCAGCAAGAACAGGCCCAACTCTGGGGCCAACGTCCTGACTTTC
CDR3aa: CASKNRPNSGANVLTF

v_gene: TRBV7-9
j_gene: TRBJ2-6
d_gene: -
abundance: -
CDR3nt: TGTGCCAGCAGCTTATATGCGGACATCGGTTCTGGGGCCAACGTCCTGACTTTC
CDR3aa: CASSLYADIGSGANVLTF

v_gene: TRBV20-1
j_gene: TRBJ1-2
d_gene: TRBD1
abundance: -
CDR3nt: TGCAGTCCCACCGGGACAGGGGATAAGGGCTACACCTTC
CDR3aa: CSPTGTGDKGYTF

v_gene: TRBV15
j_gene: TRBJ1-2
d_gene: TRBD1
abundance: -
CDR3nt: TGTGCCACCGGCAGAGATCTAACAGGGGCTAGGTATGGCTACACCTTC
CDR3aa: CATGRDLTGARYGYTF

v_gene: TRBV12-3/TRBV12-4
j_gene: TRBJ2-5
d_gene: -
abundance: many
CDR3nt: TGTGCCAGCAGACTCACCCAAGAGACCCAGTACTTC
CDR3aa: CASRLTQETQYF

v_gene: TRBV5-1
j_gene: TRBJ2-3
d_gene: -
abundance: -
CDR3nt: TGCGCCAGCAGCTTGGCTGGGTCCGTCACAGATACGCAGTATTTT
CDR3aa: CASSLAGSVTDTQYF

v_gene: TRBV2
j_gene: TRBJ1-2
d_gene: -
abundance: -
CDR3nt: TGTGCCAGCAAAGCCCCAGGGATAGAGAACTATGGCTACACCTTC
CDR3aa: CASKAPGIENYGYTF

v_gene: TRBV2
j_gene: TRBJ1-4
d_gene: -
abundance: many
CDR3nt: TGTGCCAGCAGTGCGACGACAGCCGCTAATGAAAAACTGTTTTTT
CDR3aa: CASSATTAANEKLFF

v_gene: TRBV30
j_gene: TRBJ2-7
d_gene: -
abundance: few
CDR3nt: TGTGCCTGGAGTCTAATGGGCCTAATGGGGCGCTACGAGCAGTACTTC
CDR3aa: CAWSLMGLMGRYEQYF

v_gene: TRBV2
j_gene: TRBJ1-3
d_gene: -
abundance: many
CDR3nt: TGTGCCAGCAGGTTACAGGACATAGCTGGAAACACCATATATTTT
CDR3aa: CASRLQDIAGNTIYF

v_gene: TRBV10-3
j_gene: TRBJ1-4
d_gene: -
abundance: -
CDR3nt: TGTGCCATCAGTGACTCAACTAATGAAAAACTGTTTTTT
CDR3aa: CAISDSTNEKLFF

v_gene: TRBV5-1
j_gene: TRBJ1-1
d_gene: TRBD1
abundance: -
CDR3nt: TGCGCCAGCAGCTTGGTTCTTTTGGGACAGGTGAACACTGAAGCTTTCTTT
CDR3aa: CASSLVLLGQVNTEAFF

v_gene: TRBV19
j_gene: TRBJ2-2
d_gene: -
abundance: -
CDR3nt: TGTGCCAGTAGTATAGGAATGGCCGGGGAGCTGTTTTTT
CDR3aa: CASSIGMAGELFF

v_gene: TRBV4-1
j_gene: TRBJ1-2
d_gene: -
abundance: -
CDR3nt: TGCGCCAGCAGCCAAGAGCAAGGCCTCTCCTATGGCTACACCTTC
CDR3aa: CASSQEQGLSYGYTF

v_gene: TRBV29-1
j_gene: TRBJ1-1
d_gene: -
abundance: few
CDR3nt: TGCAGCGTCGGGATACAGAGTTCGTACACTGAAGCTTTCTTT
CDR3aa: CSVGIQSSYTEAFF

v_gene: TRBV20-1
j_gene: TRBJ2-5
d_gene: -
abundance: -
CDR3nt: TGCAGTGCTAGAGCCGCCGGGAGCCCCCTCGAGACCCAGTACTTC
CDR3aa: CSARAAGSPLETQYF

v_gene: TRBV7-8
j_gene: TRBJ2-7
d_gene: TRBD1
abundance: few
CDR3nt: TGTGCCAGCAGCTTGACGCGACAGGGCGGGTACGAGCAGTACTTC
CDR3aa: CASSLTRQGGYEQYF

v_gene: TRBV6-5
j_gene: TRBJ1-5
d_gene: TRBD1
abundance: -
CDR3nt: TGTGCCAGCAGTTACGAGGGACAGGGGGGTTATAGCAATCAGCCCCAGCATTTT
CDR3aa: CASSYEGQGGYSNQPQHF

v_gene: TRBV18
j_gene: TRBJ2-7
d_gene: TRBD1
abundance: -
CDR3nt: TGTGCCAGCTCACCAACGACAGGGGGGCGTCGGGCCTACGAGCAGTACTTC
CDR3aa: CASSPTTGGRRAYEQYF

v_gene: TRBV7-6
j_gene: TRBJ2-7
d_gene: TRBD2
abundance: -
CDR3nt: TGTGCCAGCAGCCCTAAGCGGGAGGGGTACTACGAGCAGTACTTC
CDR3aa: CASSPKREGYYEQYF

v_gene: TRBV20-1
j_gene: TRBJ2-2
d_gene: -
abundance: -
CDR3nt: TGCAGTGCCGACGTCACAGGGAGAACCGGGGAGCTGTTTTTT
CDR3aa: CSADVTGRTGELFF

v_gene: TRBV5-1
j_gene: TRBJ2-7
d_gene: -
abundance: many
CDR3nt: TGCGCCAGCAGCTTGGCGGGGGTATCCTACGAGCAGTACTTC
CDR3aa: CASSLAGVSYEQYF

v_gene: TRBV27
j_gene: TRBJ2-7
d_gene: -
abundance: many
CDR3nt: TGTGCCAGCAGTTTGGACAGTATTTCCGAGCAGTACTTC
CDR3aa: CASSLDSISEQYF

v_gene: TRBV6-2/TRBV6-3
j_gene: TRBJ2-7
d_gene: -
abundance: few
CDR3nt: TGTGCCAGCAGTTACTCAGCGGAGGGAACCTACGAGCAGTACTTC
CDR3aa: CASSYSAEGTYEQYF

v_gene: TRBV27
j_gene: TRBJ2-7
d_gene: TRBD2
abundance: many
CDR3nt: TGTGCCAGCAGCTTAGGCGGGAGGGGTTCCTACGAGCAGTACTTC
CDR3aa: CASSLGGRGSYEQYF

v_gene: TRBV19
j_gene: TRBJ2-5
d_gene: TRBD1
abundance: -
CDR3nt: TGTGCCAGTCGTACCCGTGGCGGGACAGGGTTTCAAGAGACCCAGTACTTC
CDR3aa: CASRTRGGTGFQETQYF

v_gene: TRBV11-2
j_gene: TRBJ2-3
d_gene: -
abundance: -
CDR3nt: TGTGCCAGCGGGCGGGATGGGACAGATACGCAGTATTTT
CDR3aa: CASGRDGTDTQYF

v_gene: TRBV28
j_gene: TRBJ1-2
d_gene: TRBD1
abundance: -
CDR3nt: TGTGCCAGCAGGCTGGCCGGGACAGGGGGCGGCTATGGCTACACCTTC
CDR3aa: CASRLAGTGGGYGYTF

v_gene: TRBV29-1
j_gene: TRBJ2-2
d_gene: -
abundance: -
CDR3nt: TGCAGCGTTAGACTAGTGAACACCGGGGAGCTGTTTTTT
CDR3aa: CSVRLVNTGELFF

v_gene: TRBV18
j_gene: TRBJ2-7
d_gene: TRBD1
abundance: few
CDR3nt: TGTGCCAGCTCACCACCGACAGGGGGCCGCCCCGAGCAGTACTTC
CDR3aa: CASSPPTGGRPEQYF

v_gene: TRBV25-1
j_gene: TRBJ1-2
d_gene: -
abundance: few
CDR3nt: TGTGCCAGCAGTGAAGCCGGCAGGGGAGTCTATGGCTACACCTTC
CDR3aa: CASSEAGRGVYGYTF

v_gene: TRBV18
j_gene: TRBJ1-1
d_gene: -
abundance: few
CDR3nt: TGTGCCAGCTCCTACCTGGGGGGCAGGGAAGCTTTCTTT
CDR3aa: CASSYLGGREAFF

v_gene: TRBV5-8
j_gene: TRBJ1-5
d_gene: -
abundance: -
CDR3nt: TGTGCCAGCAGCGCTGGACAGTATAGCAATCAGCCCCAGCATTTT
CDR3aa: CASSAGQYSNQPQHF

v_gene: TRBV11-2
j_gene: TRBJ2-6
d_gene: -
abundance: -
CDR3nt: TGTGCCAGCAGCCCAAACCGGGACTTTCTCGGGGCCAACGTCCTGACTTTC
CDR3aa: CASSPNRDFLGANVLTF

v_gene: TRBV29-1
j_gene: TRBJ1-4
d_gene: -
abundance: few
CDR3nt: TGCAGCGTTGAAGTAACGGATTATATAGGAAAACTGTTTTTT
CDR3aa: CSVEVTDYIGKLFF

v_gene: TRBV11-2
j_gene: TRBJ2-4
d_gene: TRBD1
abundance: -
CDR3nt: TGTGCCAGCAGCTGGTGGGGACAGAGAGTAGCCAAAAACATTCAGTACTTC
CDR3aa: CASSWWGQRVAKNIQYF

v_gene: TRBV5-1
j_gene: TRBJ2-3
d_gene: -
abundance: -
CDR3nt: TGCGCCAGCAGCTTAGGACGGACACCAGATACGCAGTATTTT
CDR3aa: CASSLGRTPDTQYF

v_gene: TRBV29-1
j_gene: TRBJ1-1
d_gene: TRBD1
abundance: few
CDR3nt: TGCAGCGTTGTTCGGGACAGGCCCGGGGACACTGAAGCTTTCTTT
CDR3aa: CSVVRDRPGDTEAFF

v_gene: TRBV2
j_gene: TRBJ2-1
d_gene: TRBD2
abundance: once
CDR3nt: TGTGCCAGCAGGCAGGACAGCGGGAGTAGTAATGAGCAGTTCTTC
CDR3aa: CASRQDSGSSNEQFF

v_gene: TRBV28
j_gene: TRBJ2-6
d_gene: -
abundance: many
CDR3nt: TGTGCCACCCAAGTATCTGGGGCCAACGTCCTGACTTTC
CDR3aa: CATQVSGANVLTF

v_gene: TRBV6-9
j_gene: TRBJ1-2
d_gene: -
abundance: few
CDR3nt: TGTGCCAGCAGTTACACCCGGGGGGGGAGATCGGATGGCTACACCTTC
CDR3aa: CASSYTRGGRSDGYTF

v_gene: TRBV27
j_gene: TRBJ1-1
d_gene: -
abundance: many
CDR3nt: TGTGCCAGCAGTTCCGGGGGCGTGGGGGAAGCTTTCTTT
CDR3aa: CASSSGGVGEAFF

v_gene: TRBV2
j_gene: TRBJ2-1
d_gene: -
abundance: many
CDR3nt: TGTGCCAGCAGTGAAAGTGTTTCCTACAATGAGCAGTTCTTC
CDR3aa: CASSESVSYNEQFF

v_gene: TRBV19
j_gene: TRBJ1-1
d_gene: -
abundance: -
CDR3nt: TGTGCCAGTACCCCGGGCCCGGGCTTGAACACTGAAGCTTTCTTT
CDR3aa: CASTPGPGLNTEAFF

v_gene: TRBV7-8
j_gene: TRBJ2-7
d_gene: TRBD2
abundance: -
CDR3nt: TGTGCCAGCAGCCCCCTGACTAGCGGGATAGTGTACGAGCAGTACTTC
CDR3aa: CASSPLTSGIVYEQYF